The T cell receptor beta chain under discussion was sequenced for a study of cytomegalovirus exposure and HLA in healthy donors. Vbeta (60) and Jbeta (13) primers were used in the PCR. TCRdb's table, derived via immunoSEQ multiplex PCR, lists solely in-frame clones and lacks some. The sample yields roughly 110,000 clones, around two thirds seen once. CDR1 and CDR2 from the germline V gene are SGDLS and YYNGEE. The CDR3 is 14 residues long. Unmatched junction bases numbered 4, after V lost 2 bases and J lost 2 bases. The chain employs TRBV9 and TRBJ2-7; 7 bases line up with TRBD1. The TCR was taken from a woman in her forties in good health and CMV-seropositive. The specimen sequenced was PBMCs. The CDR3 sequence is CASSVGQRTYEQYF. DNA for the CDR3: TGTGCCAGCAGCGTGGGACAGCGAACCTACGAGCAGTACTTC.